Shown below are 6 T cell receptor beta chains from a single sample sequenced in a study of response to subunit inactivated influenza vaccine. TCRdb itself ran the RT-PCR reads through MiXCR, one entry per CDR3 protein. The data contain about 570,000 distinct CDR3 sequences, around 11% of them seen just once; the ten biggest clones take up roughly 10%. Specimen: PBMCs from blood, collected on the day of vaccination. The origin of the receptors is a middle-aged man who received an inactivated influenza vaccine.

This clonotype was observed many times. The chain couples TRBV12-3 or TRBV12-4 to TRBJ2-7, with TRBD2 identical over 10 bases. The CDR3 loop spans 14 amino acids. J was trimmed by 3 bases and V by 6 bases; bases with no gene match: 5. CDR3 sequence (DNA): TGTGCCAGCAGGCTAGCGGGAGTTAACTACGAGCAGTACTTC. Protein product: CASRLAGVNYEQYF.

This clonotype occurred a few times. The V and J genes are TRBV20-1 and TRBJ2-2; no reliable D call. V gave up 4 bases and J gave up 6 bases, with 3 bases separating them. Germline V CDR1 and CDR2: DFQATT, SNEGSKA (reference sequence). The CDR3 is made up of 10 amino acids. The CDR3 loop reads CSATAGELFF. CDR3 coding DNA: TGCAGTGCTACCGCCGGGGAGCTGTTTTTT.

This clonotype was seen more than once but under ten times. The V call is TRBV20-1, the J call TRBJ2-7; the D is unclear. Trimming shortened V by 6 bases and J by 7 bases, and 16 bases separated the two germline ends. Per germline, CDR1 DFQATT and CDR2 SNEGSKA (reference sequence). CDR3 length: 12 amino acids. The CDR3 is CSAGRALGEQYF. In DNA, the CDR3 is TGCAGTGCCGGCCGGGCCCTGGGGGAGCAGTACTTC.

The sample holds a few counts of this clonotype. The chain joins TRBV7-9 to TRBJ1-5, with D perhaps TRBD1 (5 bases). The CDR3 totals 12 residues. Trimming shortened V by 5 bases and J by 8 bases, and 10 bases separated the two germline ends. In germline, CDR1 is SEHNR, CDR2 FQNEAQ (reference sequence). The CDR3 nucleotides are TGTGCCAGCAGCACCGGGACGGAGCCCCAGCATTTT. Translating gives CASSTGTEPQHF.

The chain couples TRBV7-9 to TRBJ2-5; D is possibly TRBD1 or TRBD2 (6 bases each). With 2 bases removed from V and 5 bases from J, the gap between germline ends came to 15 bases. The CDR3 has 15 residues. Germline V gene lookup returns CDR1 SEHNR and CDR2 FQNEAQ (reference sequence). The CDR3, as DNA: TGTGCCAGCAGCTTAAATTCCGGGGGCGCGGAGACCCAGTACTTC. Its protein product is CASSLNSGGAETQYF.

The sample holds many counts of this clonotype. The rearrangement joins TRBV27 to TRBJ2-5; perhaps TRBD2 as D (6 bases). The germline V and J ends were trimmed by 6 bases and 4 bases, with 12 bases remaining between them. Germline CDR1 and CDR2: MNHEY and SMNVEV (reference sequence). The CDR3 is made up of 13 amino acids. The CDR3 region has the DNA TGTGCCAGCAGGGACTACCGGGGAGAGACCCAGTACTTC. Amino acid sequence: CASRDYRGETQYF.